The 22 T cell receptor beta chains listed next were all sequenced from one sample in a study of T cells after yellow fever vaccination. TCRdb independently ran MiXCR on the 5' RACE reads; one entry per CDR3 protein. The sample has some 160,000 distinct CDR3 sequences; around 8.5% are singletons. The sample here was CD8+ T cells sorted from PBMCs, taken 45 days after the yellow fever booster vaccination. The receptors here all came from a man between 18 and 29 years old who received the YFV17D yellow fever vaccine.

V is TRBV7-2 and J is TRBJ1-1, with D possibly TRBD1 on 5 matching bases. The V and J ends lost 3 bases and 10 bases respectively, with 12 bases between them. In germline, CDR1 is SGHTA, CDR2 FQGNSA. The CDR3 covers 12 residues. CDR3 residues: CASSLRGGIAFF. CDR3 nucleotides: TGTGCCAGCAGCTTGAGGGGCGGGATAGCTTTCTTT. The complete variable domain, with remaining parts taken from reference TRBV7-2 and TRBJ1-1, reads GAGVSQSPSNKVTEKGKDVELRCDPISGHTALYWYRQSLGQGLEFLIYFQGNSAPDKSGLPSDRFSAERTGGSVSTLTIQRTQQEDSAVYLCASSLRGGIAFFGQGTRLTVV.

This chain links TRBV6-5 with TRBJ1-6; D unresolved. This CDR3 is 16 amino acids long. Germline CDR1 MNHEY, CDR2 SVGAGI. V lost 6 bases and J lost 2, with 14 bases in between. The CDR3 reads CASRSQEEAYNSPLHF. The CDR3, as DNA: TGTGCCAGCAGATCCCAAGAGGAGGCCTATAATTCACCCCTCCACTTT.

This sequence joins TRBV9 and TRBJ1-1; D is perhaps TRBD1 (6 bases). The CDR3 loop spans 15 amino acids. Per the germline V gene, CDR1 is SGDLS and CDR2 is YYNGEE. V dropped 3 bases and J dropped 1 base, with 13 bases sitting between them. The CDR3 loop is CASSGSGTPNTEAFF. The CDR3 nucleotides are TGTGCCAGCAGCGGATCCGGGACACCGAACACTGAAGCTTTCTTT.

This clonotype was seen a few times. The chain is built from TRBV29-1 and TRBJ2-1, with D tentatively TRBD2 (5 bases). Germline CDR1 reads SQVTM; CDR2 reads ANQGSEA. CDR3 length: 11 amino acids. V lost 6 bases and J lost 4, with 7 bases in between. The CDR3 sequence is CSVREYNEQFF. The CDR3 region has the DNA TGCAGCGTGAGGGAATACAATGAGCAGTTCTTC.

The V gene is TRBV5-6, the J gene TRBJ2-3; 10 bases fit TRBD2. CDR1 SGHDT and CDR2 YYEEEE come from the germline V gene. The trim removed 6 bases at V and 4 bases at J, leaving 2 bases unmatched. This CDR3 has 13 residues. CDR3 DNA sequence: TGTGCCAGCACTAGCGGGGGCCCAGATACGCAGTATTTT. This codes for CASTSGGPDTQYF.

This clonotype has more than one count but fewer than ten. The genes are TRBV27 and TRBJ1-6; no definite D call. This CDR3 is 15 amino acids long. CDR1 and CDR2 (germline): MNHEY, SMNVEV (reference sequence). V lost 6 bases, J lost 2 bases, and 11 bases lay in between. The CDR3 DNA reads TGTGCCAGCAGCCCCCTTCTTCCCTATAATTCACCCCTCCACTTT. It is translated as CASSPLLPYNSPLHF.

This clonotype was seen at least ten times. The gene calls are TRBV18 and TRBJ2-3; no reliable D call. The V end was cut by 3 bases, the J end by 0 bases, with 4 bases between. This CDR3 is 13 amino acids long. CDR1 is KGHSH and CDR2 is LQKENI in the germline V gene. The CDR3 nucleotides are TGTGCCAGCTCACCGGACAGCACAGATACGCAGTATTTT. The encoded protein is CASSPDSTDTQYF.

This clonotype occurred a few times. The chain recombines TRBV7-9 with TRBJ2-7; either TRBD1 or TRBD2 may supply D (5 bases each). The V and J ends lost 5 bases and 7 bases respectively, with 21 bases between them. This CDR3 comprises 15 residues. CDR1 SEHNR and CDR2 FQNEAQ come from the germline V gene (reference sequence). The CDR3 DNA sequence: TGTGCCAGCAGCCGAAAGGGACGACCCGGGCGTGAGCAGTACTTC. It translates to CASSRKGRPGREQYF. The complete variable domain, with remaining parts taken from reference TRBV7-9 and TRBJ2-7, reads DTGVSQNPRHKITKRGQNVTFRCDPISEHNRLYWYRQTLGQGPEFLTYFQNEAQLEKSRLLSDRFSAERPKGSFSTLEIQRTEQGDSAMYLCASSRKGRPGREQYFGPGTRLTVT.

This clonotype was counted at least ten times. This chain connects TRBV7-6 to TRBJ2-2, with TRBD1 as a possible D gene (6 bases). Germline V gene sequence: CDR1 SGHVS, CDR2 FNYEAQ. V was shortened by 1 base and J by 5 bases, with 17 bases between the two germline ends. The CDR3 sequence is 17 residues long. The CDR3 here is CASSLEAGELWTGELFF. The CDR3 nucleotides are TGTGCCAGCAGCTTAGAGGCAGGGGAGCTTTGGACCGGGGAGCTGTTTTTT.

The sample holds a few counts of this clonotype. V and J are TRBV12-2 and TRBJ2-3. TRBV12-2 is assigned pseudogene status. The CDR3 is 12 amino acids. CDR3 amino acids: CASPYNADTQYF. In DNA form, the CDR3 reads TGTGCAAGCCCGTATAACGCGGATACGCAGTATTTT.

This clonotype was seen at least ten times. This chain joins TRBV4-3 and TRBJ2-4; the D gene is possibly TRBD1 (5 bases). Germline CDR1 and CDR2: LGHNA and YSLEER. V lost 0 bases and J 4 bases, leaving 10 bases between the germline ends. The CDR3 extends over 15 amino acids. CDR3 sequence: CASSQDRTLKNIQYF. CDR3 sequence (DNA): TGCGCCAGCAGCCAAGATCGGACACTGAAAAACATTCAGTACTTC.

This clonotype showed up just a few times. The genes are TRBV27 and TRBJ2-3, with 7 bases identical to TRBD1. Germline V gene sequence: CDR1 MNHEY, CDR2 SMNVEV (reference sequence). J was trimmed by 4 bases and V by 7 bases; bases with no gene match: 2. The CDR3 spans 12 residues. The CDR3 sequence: CASTGQPDTQYF. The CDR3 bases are TGTGCCAGCACGGGACAGCCAGATACGCAGTATTTT.

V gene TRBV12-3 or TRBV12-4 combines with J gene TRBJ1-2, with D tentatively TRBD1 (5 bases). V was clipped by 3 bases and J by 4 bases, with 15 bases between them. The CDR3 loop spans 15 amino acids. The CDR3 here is CASSLPGGGSYGYTF. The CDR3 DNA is TGTGCCAGCAGTTTGCCCGGGGGGGGAAGCTATGGCTACACCTTC.

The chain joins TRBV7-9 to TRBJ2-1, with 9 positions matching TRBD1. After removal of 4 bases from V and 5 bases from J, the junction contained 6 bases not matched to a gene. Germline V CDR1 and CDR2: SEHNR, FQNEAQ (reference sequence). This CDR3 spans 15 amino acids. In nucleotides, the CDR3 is TGTGCCAGCAGCTATCCCGGGACAGGGAACAATGAGCAGTTCTTC. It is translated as CASSYPGTGNNEQFF.

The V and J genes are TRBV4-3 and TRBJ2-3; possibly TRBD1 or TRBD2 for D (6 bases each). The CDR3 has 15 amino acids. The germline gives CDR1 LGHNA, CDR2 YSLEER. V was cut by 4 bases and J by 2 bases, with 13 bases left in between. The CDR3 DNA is TGCGCCAGCAGCCCAGGGGCGGGGTTCACAGATACGCAGTATTTT. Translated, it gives CASSPGAGFTDTQYF.

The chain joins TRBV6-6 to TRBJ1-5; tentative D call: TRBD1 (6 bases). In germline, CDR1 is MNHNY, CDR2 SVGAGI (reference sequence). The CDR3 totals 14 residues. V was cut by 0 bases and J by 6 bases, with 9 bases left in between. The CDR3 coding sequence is TGTGCCAGCAGTTACTCGGGGGCCGTTCAGCCCCAGCATTTT. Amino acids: CASSYSGAVQPQHF.

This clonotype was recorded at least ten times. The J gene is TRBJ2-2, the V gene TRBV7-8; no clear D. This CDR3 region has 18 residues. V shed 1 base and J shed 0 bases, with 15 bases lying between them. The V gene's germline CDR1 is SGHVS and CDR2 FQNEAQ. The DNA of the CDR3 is TGTGCCAGCAGCTTAGTCCCGAGGAGCCAAGCGAACACCGGGGAGCTGTTTTTT. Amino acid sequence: CASSLVPRSQANTGELFF.

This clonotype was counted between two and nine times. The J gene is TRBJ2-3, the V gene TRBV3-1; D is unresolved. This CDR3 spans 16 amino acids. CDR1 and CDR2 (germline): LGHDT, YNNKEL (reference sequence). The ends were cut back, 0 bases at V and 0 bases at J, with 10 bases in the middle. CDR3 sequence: CASSQDFGRSTDTQYF. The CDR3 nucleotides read TGTGCCAGCAGCCAAGATTTCGGCAGAAGCACAGATACGCAGTATTTT.

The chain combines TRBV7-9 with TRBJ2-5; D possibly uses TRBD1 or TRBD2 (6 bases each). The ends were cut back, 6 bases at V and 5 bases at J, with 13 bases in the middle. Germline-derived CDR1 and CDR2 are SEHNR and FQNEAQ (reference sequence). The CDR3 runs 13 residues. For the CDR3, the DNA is TGTGCCAGCAGGGACGGGGGCAGGGAGACCCAGTACTTC. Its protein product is CASRDGGRETQYF.

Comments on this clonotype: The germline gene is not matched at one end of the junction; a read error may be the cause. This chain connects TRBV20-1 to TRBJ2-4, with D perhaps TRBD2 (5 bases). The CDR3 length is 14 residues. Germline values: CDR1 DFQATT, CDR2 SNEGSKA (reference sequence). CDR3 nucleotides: TGCAGTGTTGGGCCAGCCCTAGCCAATAACATTCAGTACTTC. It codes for CSVGPALANNIQYF.

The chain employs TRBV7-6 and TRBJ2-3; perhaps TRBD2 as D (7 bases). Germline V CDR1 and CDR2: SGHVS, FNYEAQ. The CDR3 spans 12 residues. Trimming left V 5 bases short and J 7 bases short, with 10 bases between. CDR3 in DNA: TGTGCCAGCAGCGGGGGGGCCCATACGCAGTATTTT. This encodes CASSGGAHTQYF.

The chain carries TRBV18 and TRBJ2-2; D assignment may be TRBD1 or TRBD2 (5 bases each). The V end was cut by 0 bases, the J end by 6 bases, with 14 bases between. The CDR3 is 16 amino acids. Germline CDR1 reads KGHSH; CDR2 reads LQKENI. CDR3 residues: CASSPPRGPSSGELFF. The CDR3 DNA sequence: TGTGCCAGCTCACCACCACGGGGCCCCTCATCCGGGGAGCTGTTTTTT.